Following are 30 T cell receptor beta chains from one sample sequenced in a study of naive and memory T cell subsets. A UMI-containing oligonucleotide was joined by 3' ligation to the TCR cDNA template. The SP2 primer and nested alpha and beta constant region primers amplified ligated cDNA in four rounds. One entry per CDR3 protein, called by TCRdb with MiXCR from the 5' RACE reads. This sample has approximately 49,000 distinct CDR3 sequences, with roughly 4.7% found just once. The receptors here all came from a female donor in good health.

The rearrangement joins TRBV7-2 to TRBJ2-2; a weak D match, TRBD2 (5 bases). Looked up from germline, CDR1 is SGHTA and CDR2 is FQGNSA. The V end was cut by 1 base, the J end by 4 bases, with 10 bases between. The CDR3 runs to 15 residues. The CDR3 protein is CASSLGGGPTGELFF. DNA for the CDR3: TGTGCCAGCAGCTTAGGCGGAGGCCCCACCGGGGAGCTGTTTTTT. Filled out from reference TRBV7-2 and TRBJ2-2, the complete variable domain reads GAGVSQSPSNKVTEKGKDVELRCDPISGHTALYWYRQSLGQGLEFLIYFQGNSAPDKSGLPSDRFSAERTGGSVSTLTIQRTQQEDSAVYLCASSLGGGPTGELFFGEGSRLTVL.

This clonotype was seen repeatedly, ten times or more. The CDR3 region is CSVEPRDRGVLSNQPQHF. The CDR3 DNA reads TGCAGCGTTGAGCCCCGGGACAGGGGGGTTTTAAGCAATCAGCCCCAGCATTTT. This sequence joins TRBV29-1 and TRBJ1-5, with 11 bases that match TRBD1. CDR1 SQVTM and CDR2 ANQGSEA come from the germline V gene. Trimming removed 3 bases from V and 1 base from J; junction bases left unmatched: 11. The CDR3 is 18 amino acids.

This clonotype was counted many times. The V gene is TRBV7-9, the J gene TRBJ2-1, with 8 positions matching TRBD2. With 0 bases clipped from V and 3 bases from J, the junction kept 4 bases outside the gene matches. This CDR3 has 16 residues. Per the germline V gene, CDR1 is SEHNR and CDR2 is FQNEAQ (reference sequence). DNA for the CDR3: TGTGCCAGCAGCTTAGCCGGGACTAGAATCTACAATGAGCAGTTCTTC. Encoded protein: CASSLAGTRIYNEQFF.

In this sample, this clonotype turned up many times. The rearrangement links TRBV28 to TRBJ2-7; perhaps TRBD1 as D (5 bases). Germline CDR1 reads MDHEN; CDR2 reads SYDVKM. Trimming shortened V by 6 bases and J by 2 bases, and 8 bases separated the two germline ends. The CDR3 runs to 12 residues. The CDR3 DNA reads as TGTGCCAGCAGCGACAGCCCCTACGAGCAGTACTTC. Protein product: CASSDSPYEQYF.

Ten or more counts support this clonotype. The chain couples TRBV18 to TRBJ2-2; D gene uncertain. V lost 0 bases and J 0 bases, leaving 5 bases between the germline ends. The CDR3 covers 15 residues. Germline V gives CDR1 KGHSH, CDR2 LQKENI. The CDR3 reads CASSPPIPNTGELFF. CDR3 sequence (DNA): TGTGCCAGCTCACCACCTATACCGAACACCGGGGAGCTGTTTTTT.

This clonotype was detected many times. CDR3 loop: CASSLEYEQFF. The CDR3 DNA is TGTGCCAGCAGTTTGGAGTATGAGCAGTTCTTC. The rearrangement uses TRBV12-3 or TRBV12-4 and TRBJ2-1; D is undetermined. CDR3 length: 11 amino acids. Trimming pared 3 bases from V and 8 bases from J, leaving 5 bases between.

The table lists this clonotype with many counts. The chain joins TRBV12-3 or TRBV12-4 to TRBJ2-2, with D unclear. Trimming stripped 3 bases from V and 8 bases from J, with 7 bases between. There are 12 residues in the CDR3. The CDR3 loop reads CASSLYRGELFF. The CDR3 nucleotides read TGTGCCAGCAGTTTGTATCGTGGGGAGCTGTTTTTT.

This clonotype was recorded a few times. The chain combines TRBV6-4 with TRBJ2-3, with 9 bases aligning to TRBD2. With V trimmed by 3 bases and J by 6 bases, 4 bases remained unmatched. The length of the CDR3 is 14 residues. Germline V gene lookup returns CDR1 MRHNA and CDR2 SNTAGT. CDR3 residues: CASSEREGSDTQYF. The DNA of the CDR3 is TGTGCCAGCAGTGAGCGGGAGGGATCCGATACGCAGTATTTT.

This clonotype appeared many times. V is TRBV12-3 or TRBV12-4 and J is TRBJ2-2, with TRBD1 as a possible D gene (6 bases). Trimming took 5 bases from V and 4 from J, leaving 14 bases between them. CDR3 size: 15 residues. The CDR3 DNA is TGTGCCAGCAGTATAGGGGGACGTAGCACCGGGGAGCTGTTTTTT. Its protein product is CASSIGGRSTGELFF.

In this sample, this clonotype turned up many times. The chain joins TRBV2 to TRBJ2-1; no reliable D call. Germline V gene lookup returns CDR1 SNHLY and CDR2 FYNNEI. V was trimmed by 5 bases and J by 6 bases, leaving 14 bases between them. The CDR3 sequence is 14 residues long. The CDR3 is CASSPRVTPNEQFF. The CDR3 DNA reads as TGTGCCAGCAGTCCCAGAGTGACTCCCAATGAGCAGTTCTTC. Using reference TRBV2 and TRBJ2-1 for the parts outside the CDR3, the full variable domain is EPEVTQTPSHQVTQMGQEVILRCVPISNHLYFYWYRQILGQKVEFLVSFYNNEISEKSEIFDDQFSVERPDGSNFTLKIRSTKLEDSAMYFCASSPRVTPNEQFFGPGTRLTVL.

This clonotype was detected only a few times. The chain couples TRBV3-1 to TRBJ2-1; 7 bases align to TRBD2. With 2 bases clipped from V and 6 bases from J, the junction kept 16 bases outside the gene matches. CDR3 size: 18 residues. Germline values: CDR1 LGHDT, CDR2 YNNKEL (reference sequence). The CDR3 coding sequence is TGTGCCAGCAGCCAACAAAACTTAGCGGGTATGATAGTCAATGAGCAGTTCTTC. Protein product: CASSQQNLAGMIVNEQFF.

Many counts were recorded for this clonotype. The CDR3 sequence: CASSQDRGATQPQHF. The CDR3 bases are TGTGCCAGCAGCCAGGACCGGGGGGCCACGCAGCCCCAGCATTTT. V and J are TRBV3-1 and TRBJ1-5, with a possible D match to TRBD1 (6 bases). Germline V gene lookup returns CDR1 LGHDT and CDR2 YNNKEL (reference sequence). This CDR3 region has 15 residues. V lost 3 bases and J 7 bases, leaving 16 bases between the germline ends.

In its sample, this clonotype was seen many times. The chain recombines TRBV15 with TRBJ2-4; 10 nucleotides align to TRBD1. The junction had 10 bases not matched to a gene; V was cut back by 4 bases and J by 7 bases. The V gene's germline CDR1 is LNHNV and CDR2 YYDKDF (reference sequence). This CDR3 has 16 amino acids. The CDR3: CATSTIWGTGENIQYF. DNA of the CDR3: TGTGCCACCAGCACAATATGGGGGACAGGGGAGAACATTCAGTACTTC.

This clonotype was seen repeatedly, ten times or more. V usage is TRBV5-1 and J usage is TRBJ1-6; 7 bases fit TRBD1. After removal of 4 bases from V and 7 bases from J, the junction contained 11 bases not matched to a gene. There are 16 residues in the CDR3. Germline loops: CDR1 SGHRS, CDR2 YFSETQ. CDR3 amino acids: CASSLTPQDRNSPLHF. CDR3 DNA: TGCGCCAGCAGCCTGACCCCACAGGACAGGAATTCACCCCTCCACTTT.

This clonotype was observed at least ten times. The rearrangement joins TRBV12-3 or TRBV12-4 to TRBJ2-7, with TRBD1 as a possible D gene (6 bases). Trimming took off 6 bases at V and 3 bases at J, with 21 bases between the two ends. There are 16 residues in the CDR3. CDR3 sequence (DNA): TGTGCCAGCAGCAAAAACCTCGGGACAATACTCTACGAGCAGTACTTC. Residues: CASSKNLGTILYEQYF.

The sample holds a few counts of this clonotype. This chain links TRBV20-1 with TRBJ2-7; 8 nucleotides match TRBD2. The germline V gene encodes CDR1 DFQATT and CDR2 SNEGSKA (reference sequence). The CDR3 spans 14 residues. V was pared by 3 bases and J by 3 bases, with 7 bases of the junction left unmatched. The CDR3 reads CSASAGGFNYEQYF. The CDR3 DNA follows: TGCAGTGCTAGTGCGGGAGGATTTAACTACGAGCAGTACTTC.

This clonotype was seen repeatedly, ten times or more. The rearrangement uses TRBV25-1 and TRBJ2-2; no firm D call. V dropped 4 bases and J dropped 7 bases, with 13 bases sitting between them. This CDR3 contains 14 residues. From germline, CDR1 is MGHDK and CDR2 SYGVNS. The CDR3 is CASSATKGIGELFF. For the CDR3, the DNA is TGTGCCAGCAGTGCTACAAAGGGAATCGGGGAGCTGTTTTTT.

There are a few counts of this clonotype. CDR3 loop: CASSLGGLGGYTF. CDR3 DNA: TGTGCCAGCAGCTTAGGAGGGCTCGGCGGCTACACCTTC. This chain links TRBV7-2 with TRBJ1-2; D is unclear. Trimming removed 1 base from V and 8 bases from J, with 11 bases in between. The CDR3 has 13 amino acids. Germline V lookup: CDR1 SGHTA, CDR2 FQGNSA.

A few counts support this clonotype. CDR3 nucleotides: TGTGCCAGCAGTGAGAGTCAGGGAAGGGACGAGCAGTACTTC. Protein: CASSESQGRDEQYF. This chain connects TRBV25-1 to TRBJ2-7; weak D call: TRBD1 (5 bases). Looked up from germline, CDR1 is MGHDK and CDR2 is SYGVNS. V was shortened by 3 bases and J by 5 bases, with 14 bases between the two germline ends. This CDR3 comprises 14 residues.

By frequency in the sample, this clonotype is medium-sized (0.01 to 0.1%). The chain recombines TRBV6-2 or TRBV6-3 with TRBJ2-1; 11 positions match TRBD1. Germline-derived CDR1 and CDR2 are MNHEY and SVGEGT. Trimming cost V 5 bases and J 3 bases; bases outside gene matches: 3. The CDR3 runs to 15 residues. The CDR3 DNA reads TGTGCCAGCAGTCCCGGGACAGGGGGCTACAATGAGCAGTTCTTC. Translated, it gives CASSPGTGGYNEQFF.

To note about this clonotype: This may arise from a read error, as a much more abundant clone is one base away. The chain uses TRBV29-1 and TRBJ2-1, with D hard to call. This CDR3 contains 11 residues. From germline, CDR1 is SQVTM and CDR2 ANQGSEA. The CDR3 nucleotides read TGCAGCGTTGTCCAATACAATGGGCAGTTCTTC. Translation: CSVVQYNGQFF.

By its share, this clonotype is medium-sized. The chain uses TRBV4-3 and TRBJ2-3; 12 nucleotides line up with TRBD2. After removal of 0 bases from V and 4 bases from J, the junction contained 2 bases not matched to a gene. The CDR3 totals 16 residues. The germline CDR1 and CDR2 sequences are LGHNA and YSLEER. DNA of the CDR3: TGCGCCAGCAGCCAAGATCTAGCGGGAGGGCCAGATACGCAGTATTTT. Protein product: CASSQDLAGGPDTQYF.

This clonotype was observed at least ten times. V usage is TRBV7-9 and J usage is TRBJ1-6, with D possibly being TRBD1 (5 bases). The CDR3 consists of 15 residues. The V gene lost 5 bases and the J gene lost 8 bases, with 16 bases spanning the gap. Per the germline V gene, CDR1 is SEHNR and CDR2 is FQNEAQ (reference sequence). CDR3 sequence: CASSPPGRGDSPLHF. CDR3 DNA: TGTGCCAGCAGCCCCCCGGGAAGGGGAGATTCACCCCTCCACTTT.

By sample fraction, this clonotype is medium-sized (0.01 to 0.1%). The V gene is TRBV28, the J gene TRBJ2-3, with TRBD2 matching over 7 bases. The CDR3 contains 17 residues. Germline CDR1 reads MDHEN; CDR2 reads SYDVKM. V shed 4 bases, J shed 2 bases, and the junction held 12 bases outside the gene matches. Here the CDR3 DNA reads TGTGCCAGCAGTTCGTTCCTACGACTAGCCGACACAGATACGCAGTATTTT. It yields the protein CASSSFLRLADTDTQYF.

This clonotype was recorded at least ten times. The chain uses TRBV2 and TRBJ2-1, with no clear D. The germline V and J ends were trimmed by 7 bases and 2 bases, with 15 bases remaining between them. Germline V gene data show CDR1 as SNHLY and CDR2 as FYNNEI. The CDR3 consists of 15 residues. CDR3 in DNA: TGTGCCAGCACCGTCATGCAAAATGCCTACAATGAGCAGTTCTTC. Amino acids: CASTVMQNAYNEQFF.

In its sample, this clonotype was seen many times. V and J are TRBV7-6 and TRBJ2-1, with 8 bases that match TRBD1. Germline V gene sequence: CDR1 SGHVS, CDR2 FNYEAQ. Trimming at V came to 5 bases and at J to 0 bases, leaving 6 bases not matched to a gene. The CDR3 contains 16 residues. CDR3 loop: CASSLTGGSSYNEQFF. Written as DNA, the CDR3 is TGTGCCAGCAGCCTTACAGGGGGTTCCTCCTACAATGAGCAGTTCTTC.

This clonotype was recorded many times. CDR3 sequence reads: CASSRRTGGFYEQYF. CDR3 coding DNA: TGTGCCAGCAGCCGAAGGACAGGGGGTTTCTACGAGCAGTACTTC. The chain is built from TRBV3-1 and TRBJ2-7; TRBD1 agrees at 10 bases. Germline loops: CDR1 LGHDT, CDR2 YNNKEL (reference sequence). This CDR3 is 15 amino acids long. After removal of 4 bases from V and 3 bases from J, the junction contained 6 bases not matched to a gene.

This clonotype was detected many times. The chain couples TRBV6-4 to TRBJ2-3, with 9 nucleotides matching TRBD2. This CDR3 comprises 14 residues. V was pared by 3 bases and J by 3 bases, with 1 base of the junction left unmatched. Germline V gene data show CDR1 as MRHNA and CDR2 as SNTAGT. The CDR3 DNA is TGTGCCAGCAGTGATACTAGCGGGACAGATACGCAGTATTTT. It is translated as CASSDTSGTDTQYF.

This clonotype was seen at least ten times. The CDR3 here is CASSGPGQGDSPLHF. In DNA form, the CDR3 reads TGTGCCAGCAGCGGGCCGGGACAGGGTGATTCACCCCTCCACTTT. The chain carries TRBV5-5 and TRBJ1-6, with 9 bases identical to TRBD1. V lost 4 bases to trimming and J lost 8 bases; unmatched junction nucleotides: 7. CDR1 is SGHKS and CDR2 is YYEKEE in the germline V gene (reference sequence). CDR3 length: 15 amino acids.

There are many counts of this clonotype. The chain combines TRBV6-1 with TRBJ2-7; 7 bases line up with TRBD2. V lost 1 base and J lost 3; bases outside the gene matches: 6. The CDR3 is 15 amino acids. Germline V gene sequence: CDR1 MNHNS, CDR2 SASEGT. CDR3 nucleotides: TGTGCCAGCAGTGAAGGGTCGGGAGGCTTCTACGAGCAGTACTTC. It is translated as CASSEGSGGFYEQYF.